The 2 T cell receptor beta chains below were found in one sample sequenced in a study of T cell changes during pregnancy in multiple sclerosis. TCRdb's table, derived via immunoSEQ multiplex PCR, lists solely in-frame clones and lacks some. This sample has just over 65,000 clones, with roughly nine tenths found just once. The input for sequencing was peripheral blood, taken in the second trimester of pregnancy. The origin of the receptors is a female donor with multiple sclerosis, enrolled in a pregnancy study.

V is TRBV20-1 and J is TRBJ1-2; possibly TRBD1 for D (5 bases). Germline V gene data show CDR1 as DFQATT and CDR2 as SNEGSKA (reference sequence). Trimming stripped 6 bases from V and 3 bases from J, with 8 bases between. This CDR3 has 11 residues. The CDR3 bases are TGCAGTGCCCCGACAGACTATGGCTACACCTTC. It specifies CSAPTDYGYTF.

This chain uses TRBV5-1 with TRBJ1-1; TRBD1 matches at 7 bases. Per the germline V gene, CDR1 is SGHRS and CDR2 is YFSETQ. The CDR3 runs 15 residues. V lost 4 bases to trimming and J lost 1 base; unmatched junction nucleotides: 7. CDR3 region: CASSKGGTANTEAFF. In DNA form, the CDR3 reads TGCGCCAGCAGCAAAGGAGGGACAGCGAACACTGAAGCTTTCTTT. The whole variable domain, filled in from reference TRBV5-1 and TRBJ1-1, reads KAGVTQTPRYLIKTRGQQVTLSCSPISGHRSVSWYQQTPGQGLQFLFEYFSETQRNKGNFPGRFSGRQFSNSRSEMNVSTLELGDSALYLCASSKGGTANTEAFFGQGTRLTVV.